The clone carrying this TCR beta chain was detected a few times. This record belongs to a study of beta chain features in type 1 diabetes. The germline gives CDR1 KGHSH, CDR2 LQKENI. This CDR3 has 14 residues. The V end lost 2 bases, the J end lost 7 bases, and 14 bases lay between the germline ends. The whole isolated RNA underwent reverse transcription, so sequencing captured expressed TCRB transcripts. Profiled with immunoSEQ multiplex PCR; TCRdb holds only in-frame clones, not every one. The data contain under 800,000 clones, around 15% of them singletons. The source material was naive CD4+ T cells from blood. The V call is TRBV18, the J call TRBJ2-5; D perhaps matches TRBD2 (5 bases). The TCR sequence derives from a man between 18 and 35 years old in good health. This CDR3 reads CASSPKSPEGTQYF. DNA for the CDR3: TGTGCCAGCTCACCAAAGAGTCCCGAGGGGACCCAGTACTTC.